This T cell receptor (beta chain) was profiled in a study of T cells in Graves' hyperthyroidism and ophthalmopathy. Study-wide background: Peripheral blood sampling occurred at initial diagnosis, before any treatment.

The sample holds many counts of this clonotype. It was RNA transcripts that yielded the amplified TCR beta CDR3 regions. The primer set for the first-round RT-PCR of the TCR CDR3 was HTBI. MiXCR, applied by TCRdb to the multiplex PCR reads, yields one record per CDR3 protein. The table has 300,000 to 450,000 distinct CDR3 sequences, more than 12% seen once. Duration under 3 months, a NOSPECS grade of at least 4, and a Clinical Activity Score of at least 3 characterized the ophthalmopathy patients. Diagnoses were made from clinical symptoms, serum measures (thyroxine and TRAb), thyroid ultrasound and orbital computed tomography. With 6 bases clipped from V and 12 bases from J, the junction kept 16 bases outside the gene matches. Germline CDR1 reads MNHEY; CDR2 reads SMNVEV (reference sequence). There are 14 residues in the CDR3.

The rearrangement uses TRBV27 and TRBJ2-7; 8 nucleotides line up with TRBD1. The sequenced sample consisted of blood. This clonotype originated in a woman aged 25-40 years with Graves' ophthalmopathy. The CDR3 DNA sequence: TGTGCCAGCAGGCCCGGGACAGGTGTTGGACGACTGTACTTC. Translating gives CASRPGTGVGRLYF.